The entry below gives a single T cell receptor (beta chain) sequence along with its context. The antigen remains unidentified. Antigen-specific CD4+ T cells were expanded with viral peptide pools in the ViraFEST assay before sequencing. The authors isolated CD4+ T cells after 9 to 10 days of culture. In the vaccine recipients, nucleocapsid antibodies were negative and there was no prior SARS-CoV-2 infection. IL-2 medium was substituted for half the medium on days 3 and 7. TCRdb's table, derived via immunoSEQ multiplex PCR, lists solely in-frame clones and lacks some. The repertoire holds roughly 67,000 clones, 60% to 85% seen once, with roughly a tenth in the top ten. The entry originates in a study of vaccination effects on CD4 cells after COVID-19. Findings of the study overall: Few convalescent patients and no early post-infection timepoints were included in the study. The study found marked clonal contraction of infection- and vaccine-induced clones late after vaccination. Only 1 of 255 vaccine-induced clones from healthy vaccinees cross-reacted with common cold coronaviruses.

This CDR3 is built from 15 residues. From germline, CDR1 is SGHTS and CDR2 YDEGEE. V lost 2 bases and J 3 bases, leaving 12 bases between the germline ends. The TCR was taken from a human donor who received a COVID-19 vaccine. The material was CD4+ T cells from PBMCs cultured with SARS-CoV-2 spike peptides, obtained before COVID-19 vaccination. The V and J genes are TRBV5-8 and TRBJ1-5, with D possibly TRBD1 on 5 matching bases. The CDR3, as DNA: TGTGCCAGCAGCTTAATGGGCAGGGCCAATCAGCCCCAGCATTTT. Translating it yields CASSLMGRANQPQHF.